A selection of T cell receptor beta chains follows, all from one sample in a study of PD-1 blockade in classical Hodgkin lymphoma. Assay: immunoSEQ multiplex PCR; the TCRdb copy retains only in-frame clones and omits some. The table includes more than 85,000 clones, roughly 90% detected once. This specimen consisted of peripheral blood mononuclear cells (PBMCs), obtained before the fourth cycle of nivolumab. These receptors all stem from a human donor with classical Hodgkin lymphoma. Each CDR3 is given with its conserved first and last residue. A D gene is named only where the DNA matches it firmly. Clone sizes are given selectively: once, few, many, or a class where the clone is expanded.

>TRBJ1-1|TRBV6-1|NA|TRBD1
CASSGTVATEAFF
TGTGCCAGCAGCGGGACAGTCGCCACTGAAGCTTTCTTT
>TRBJ2-7|TRBV30|once|NA
CAWSLSSYEQYF
TGTGCCTGGAGTTTAAGCTCCTACGAGCAGTACTTC
>TRBJ2-5|TRBV6-4|NA|NA
CASSASGETGMETQYF
TGTGCCAGCAGTGCGTCCGGCGAGACGGGCATGGAGACCCAGTACTTC
>TRBJ2-1|TRBV18|NA|NA
CASSPRVISDEQFF
TGTGCCAGCTCACCACGGGTAATTTCGGATGAGCAGTTCTTC
>TRBJ2-7|TRBV4-1|few|TRBD2
CASSQLLSGRPYEQYF
TGCGCCAGCAGCCAACTTCTTAGCGGGAGGCCCTACGAGCAGTACTTC
>TRBJ1-5|TRBV6-1|NA|TRBD1
CASSDPDRGNQPQHF
TGTGCCAGCAGTGACCCCGACAGGGGCAATCAGCCCCAGCATTTT
>TRBJ2-1|TRBV6-5|NA|NA
CASSYSSDNEQFF
TGTGCCAGCAGTTACTCCAGCGACAATGAGCAGTTCTTC
>TRBJ2-2|TRBV2|few|NA
CASSPEKGGTGELFF
TGTGCCAGCAGCCCGGAAAAGGGCGGGACCGGGGAGCTGTTTTTT
>TRBJ2-2|TRBV7-9|NA|TRBD1
CASSFGTGAAGELFF
TGTGCCAGCAGCTTCGGGACAGGGGCGGCCGGGGAGCTGTTTTTT
>TRBJ1-5|TRBV18|NA|NA
CASSPGARDQPQHF
TGTGCCAGCTCACCAGGGGCAAGGGACCAGCCCCAGCATTTT
>TRBJ2-7|TRBV19|NA|TRBD2
CASSRTLAGSNRYEQYF
TGTGCCAGTAGTCGAACCCTAGCGGGGAGCAATCGCTACGAGCAGTACTTC
>TRBJ2-2|TRBV11-2|NA|NA
CASSLVGGSTGELFF
TGTGCCAGCAGCTTAGTTGGGGGGAGCACCGGGGAGCTGTTTTTT
>TRBJ1-5|TRBV16|NA|NA
CASSQSPRNQPQHF
TGTGCCAGCAGCCAATCTCCTAGAAATCAGCCCCAGCATTTT
>TRBJ2-1|TRBV4-2|NA|TRBD2
CASSQDQTSGSSYNEQFF
TGTGCCAGCAGCCAAGATCAGACTAGCGGGAGCTCCTACAATGAGCAGTTCTTC
>TRBJ1-1|TRBV2|NA|NA
CASRGMGEGTEAFF
TGTGCCAGCAGGGGCATGGGGGAAGGTACTGAAGCTTTCTTT
>TRBJ2-7|TRBV30|NA|TRBD2
CAWTKTSGFYEQYF
TGTGCCTGGACGAAAACTAGCGGATTTTACGAGCAGTACTTC
>TRBJ1-2|TRBV4-2|NA|NA
CASSPQAGQNYGYTF
TGTGCCAGCAGCCCTCAGGCGGGGCAGAACTATGGCTACACCTTC
>TRBJ2-5|TRBV13|NA|NA
CASSLGRGGTQETQYF
TGTGCCAGCAGCTTAGGCCGGGGCGGGACCCAAGAGACCCAGTACTTC
>TRBJ1-4|TRBV6-5|NA|NA
CASSSDSNEKLFF
TGTGCCAGCAGCTCCGACAGTAATGAAAAACTGTTTTTT
>TRBJ1-2|TRBV4-1|NA|NA
CASSQGRVGGNGDYGYTF
TGCGCCAGCAGCCAAGGACGGGTCGGGGGGAATGGTGACTATGGCTACACCTTC
>TRBJ1-2|TRBV29-1|NA|NA
CSVDTGGTSETNYGYTF
TGCAGCGTTGATACCGGGGGGACGTCAGAGACTAACTATGGCTACACCTTC
>TRBJ2-3|TRBV2|NA|NA
CASSDNLLTLDTQYF
TGTGCCAGCAGTGATAACCTTCTTACACTCGATACGCAGTATTTT
>TRBJ2-3|TRBV7-2|NA|NA
CASSLGGVGTDTQYF
TGTGCCAGCAGCCTTGGCGGGGTGGGCACAGATACGCAGTATTTT
>TRBJ1-2|TRBV6-1|few|TRBD1
CAFRTVGQGIYGYTF
TGTGCCTTCCGAACAGTGGGACAGGGGATCTATGGCTACACCTTC
>TRBJ1-5|TRBV2|few|NA
CASSVTWQPQHF
TGTGCCAGCAGTGTCACATGGCAGCCCCAGCATTTT
>TRBJ1-4|TRBV5-6|NA|NA
CASSPLGSLTGKLFF
TGTGCCAGCAGCCCTCTTGGCAGTCTTACCGGGAAACTGTTTTTT
>TRBJ1-1|TRBV2|NA|TRBD1
CASRPYRGPDTEAFF
TGTGCCAGCAGGCCCTACAGGGGGCCGGACACTGAAGCTTTCTTT
>TRBJ2-5|TRBV19|NA|NA
CASSIKETQYF
TGTGCCAGTAGTATAAAGGAGACCCAGTACTTC
>TRBJ2-2|TRBV10-3|NA|NA
CAISVSANTGELFF
TGTGCCATCAGTGTGAGTGCGAACACCGGGGAGCTGTTTTTT
>TRBJ2-5|TRBV6-5|NA|NA
CASSLDSFETQYF
TGTGCCAGCAGTCTCGACAGTTTTGAGACCCAGTACTTC